Detailed here is one TCR beta chain. Its cognate antigen is unknown. The data were obtained in a study of shared clonotypes between healthy human individuals. Study results and limitations: Blood was the sole source, and tissue repertoires probably differ.

This was a deep-level run. For every subset, genomic DNA was evenly distributed across several immunoSEQ plates. The assay was immunoSEQ multiplex PCR, and TCRdb's table has in-frame clones only and misses some. The sample shows about 470,000 clones, around 79% of them seen only once. This CDR3 is 16 amino acids long. Trimming stripped 0 bases from V and 2 bases from J, with 10 bases between. Per germline, CDR1 LNHNV and CDR2 YYDKDF (reference sequence). Donation came from healthy HIV-negative adults that had no recent acute infections or vaccinations. This TCR came from a woman aged 40-49 years in good health. Some clones in this sample may be carry-over from other donors' samples. The sample was PBMCs. The chain is built from TRBV15 and TRBJ2-2; D remains ambiguous. The CDR3 bases are TGTGCCACCAGCAGAGATCGTTTCACCAACACCGGGGAGCTGTTTTTT. This encodes CATSRDRFTNTGELFF. Filled out from reference TRBV15 and TRBJ2-2, the complete variable domain reads DAMVIQNPRYQVTQFGKPVTLSCSQTLNHNVMYWYQQKSSQAPKLLFHYYDKDFNNEADTPDNFQSRRPNTSFCFLDIRSPGLGDTAMYLCATSRDRFTNTGELFFGEGSRLTVL.